The T cell receptor beta chain under discussion was sequenced for a study of OX40 agonist ivuxolimab in advanced cancers. The wider study: Partial responses were achieved by three patients: one hepatocellular carcinoma, two cutaneous melanoma.

V lost 2 bases and J lost 3, with 10 bases in between. The CDR3 is made up of 14 amino acids. The germline gives CDR1 SGHTA, CDR2 FQGNSA. The protocol was immunoSEQ multiplex PCR, while the TCRdb copy is restricted to in-frame clones and leaves out a portion. Seen here are fewer than 80,000 clones, more than 85% observed once, and the top ten hold roughly 1.2%. This clone turned up a few times. The sample here was CD4+ or CD8+ T cells sorted from blood, taken in a trial of the OX40 agonist ivuxolimab. This TCR was sampled from an adult with an advanced solid tumor such as melanoma, head and neck, liver or kidney cancer. J is TRBJ1-1 and V is TRBV7-2; no firm D call. The CDR3 loop is CASSLSGSDTEAFF. DNA for the CDR3: TGTGCCAGCAGCTTAAGTGGGTCGGACACTGAAGCTTTCTTT. The entire variable domain, with the rest obtained from reference TRBV7-2 and TRBJ1-1, is as follows: GAGVSQSPSNKVTEKGKDVELRCDPISGHTALYWYRQSLGQGLEFLIYFQGNSAPDKSGLPSDRFSAERTGGSVSTLTIQRTQQEDSAVYLCASSLSGSDTEAFFGQGTRLTVV.